This T cell receptor (beta chain) derives from a study of blood T cell repertoires in COVID-19. The CDR3 sequence is 13 residues long. Trimming left V 0 bases short and J 7 bases short, with 9 bases between. The germline gives CDR1 MNHEY, CDR2 SMNVEV (reference sequence). Clones were sequenced by immunoSEQ multiplex PCR, and TCRdb holds only the in-frame ones, with some missing. The sample contains some 130,000 clones, about four fifths of which appear only once. Input material: peripheral blood. The TCR was taken from a woman aged 45-60 years with acute or convalescent COVID-19. The rearrangement links TRBV27 to TRBJ1-2, with a possible D match to TRBD1 (5 bases). In DNA form, the CDR3 reads TGTGCCAGCAGTTTATCAGGGGTGGGTGGCTACACCTTC. Encoded protein: CASSLSGVGGYTF.